This record covers a single T cell receptor beta chain. The antigen is undetermined. The validation cohort, a group of over a hundred subjects, included the donors and was separate from the approximately 700-subject first cohort. This specimen comes from a study of cytomegalovirus exposure and HLA in healthy donors. Background on the study: The 90 to 150 validation repertoires used the same platform as the approximately 670 first-cohort repertoires, a later analysis reported. Study results and caveats: Both high specificity and high sensitivity reportedly marked the classifier's diagnosis of cytomegalovirus status. According to a subsequent analysis, TCR clusters identified in the first cohort showed a tendency to co-occur across the approximately 110 validation repertoires.

Profiling relied on immunoSEQ multiplex PCR, and the TCRdb table lists in-frame clones only, not all of them. The data contain 160,000 or so clones, approximately 88% of them seen just once; the ten biggest clones take up around 9.6%. Trimming took 4 bases from V and 1 from J, leaving 8 bases between them. Germline CDR1 and CDR2: SNHLY and FYNNEI. The CDR3 is 15 amino acids. Sequencing input: PBMCs. The chain employs TRBV2 and TRBJ2-6; D gene uncertain. This receptor was taken from a man between 25 and 39 years old in good health and CMV-seropositive. CDR3 region: CASSVESSGANVLTF. The DNA for the CDR3 is TGTGCCAGCAGTGTGGAGTCTTCTGGGGCCAACGTCCTGACTTTC. Together with reference TRBV2 and TRBJ2-6, the CDR3 gives the full variable domain: EPEVTQTPSHQVTQMGQEVILRCVPISNHLYFYWYRQILGQKVEFLVSFYNNEISEKSEIFDDQFSVERPDGSNFTLKIRSTKLEDSAMYFCASSVESSGANVLTFGAGSRLTVL.